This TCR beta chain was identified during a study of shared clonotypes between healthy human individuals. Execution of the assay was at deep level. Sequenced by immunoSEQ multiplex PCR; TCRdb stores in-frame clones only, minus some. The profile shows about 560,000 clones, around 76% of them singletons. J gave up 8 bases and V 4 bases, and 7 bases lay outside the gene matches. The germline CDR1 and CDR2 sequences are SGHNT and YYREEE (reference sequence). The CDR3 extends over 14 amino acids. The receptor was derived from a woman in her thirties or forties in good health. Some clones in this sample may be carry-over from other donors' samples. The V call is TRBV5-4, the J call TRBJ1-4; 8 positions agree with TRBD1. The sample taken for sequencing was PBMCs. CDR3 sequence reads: CASSAGQAFEKLFF. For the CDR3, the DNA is TGTGCCAGCAGCGCGGGACAGGCTTTCGAAAAACTGTTTTTT. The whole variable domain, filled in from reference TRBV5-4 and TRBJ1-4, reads ETGVTQSPTHLIKTRGQQVTLRCSSQSGHNTVSWYQQALGQGPQFIFQYYREEENGRGNFPPRFSGLQFPNYSSELNVNALELDDSALYLCASSAGQAFEKLFFGSGTQLSVL.